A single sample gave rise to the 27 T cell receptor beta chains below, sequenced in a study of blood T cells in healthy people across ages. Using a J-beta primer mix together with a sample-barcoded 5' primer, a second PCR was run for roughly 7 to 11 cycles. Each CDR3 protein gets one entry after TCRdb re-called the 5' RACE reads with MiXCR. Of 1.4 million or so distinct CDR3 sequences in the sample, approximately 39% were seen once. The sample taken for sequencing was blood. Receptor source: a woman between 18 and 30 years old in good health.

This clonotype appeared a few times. The CDR3 DNA reads as TGTGCCAGCAGCTTAGTCTCCTTATACCGGGACAGGGGGGGCAATGAGCAGTTCTTC. Translation: CASSLVSLYRDRGGNEQFF. The J gene is TRBJ2-1, the V gene TRBV7-9, with 11 bases that match TRBD1. The V segment lost 1 base and the J segment 6 bases; nucleotides outside the gene matches: 14. The germline CDR1 and CDR2 sequences are SEHNR and FQNEAQ (reference sequence). The CDR3 is 19 amino acids.

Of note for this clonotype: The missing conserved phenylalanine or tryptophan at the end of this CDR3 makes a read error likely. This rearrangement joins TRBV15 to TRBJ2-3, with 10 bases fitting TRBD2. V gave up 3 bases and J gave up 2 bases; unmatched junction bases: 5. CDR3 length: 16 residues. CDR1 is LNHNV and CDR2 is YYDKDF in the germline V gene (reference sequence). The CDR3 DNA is TGTGCCACCAGCAGTGCAGGGACTAGCGACACAGATACGCAGTATTCT. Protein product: CATSSAGTSDTDTQYS.

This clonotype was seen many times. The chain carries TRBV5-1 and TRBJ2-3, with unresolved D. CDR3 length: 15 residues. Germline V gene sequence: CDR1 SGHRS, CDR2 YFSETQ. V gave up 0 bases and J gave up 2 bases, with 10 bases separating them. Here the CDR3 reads CASSLVSYFTDTQYF. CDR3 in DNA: TGCGCCAGCAGCTTGGTTTCTTATTTCACAGATACGCAGTATTTT.

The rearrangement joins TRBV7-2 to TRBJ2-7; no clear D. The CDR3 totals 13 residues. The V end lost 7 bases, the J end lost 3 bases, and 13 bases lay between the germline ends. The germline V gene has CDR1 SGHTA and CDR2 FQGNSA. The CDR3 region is CASKKTAIYEQYF. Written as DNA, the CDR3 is TGTGCCAGCAAGAAGACGGCAATCTACGAGCAGTACTTC.

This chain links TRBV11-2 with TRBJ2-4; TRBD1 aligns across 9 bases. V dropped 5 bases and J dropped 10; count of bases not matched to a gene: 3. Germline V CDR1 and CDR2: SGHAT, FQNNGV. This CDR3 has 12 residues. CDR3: CASSQDRGIQYF. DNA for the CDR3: TGTGCCAGCAGCCAGGACAGGGGAATTCAGTACTTC.

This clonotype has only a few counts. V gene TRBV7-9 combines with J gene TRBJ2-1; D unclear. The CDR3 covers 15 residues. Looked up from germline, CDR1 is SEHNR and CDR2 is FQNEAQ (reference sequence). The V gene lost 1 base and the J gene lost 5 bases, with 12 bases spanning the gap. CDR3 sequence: CASSLDLGLDNEQFF. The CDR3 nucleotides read TGTGCCAGCAGCTTAGATCTAGGGCTAGACAATGAGCAGTTCTTC.

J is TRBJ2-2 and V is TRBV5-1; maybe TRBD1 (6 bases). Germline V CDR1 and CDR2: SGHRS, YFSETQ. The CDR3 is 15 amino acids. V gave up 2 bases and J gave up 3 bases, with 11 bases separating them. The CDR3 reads CASSLTQGYTGELFF. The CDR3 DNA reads TGCGCCAGCAGCTTAACCCAGGGGTACACCGGGGAGCTGTTTTTT.

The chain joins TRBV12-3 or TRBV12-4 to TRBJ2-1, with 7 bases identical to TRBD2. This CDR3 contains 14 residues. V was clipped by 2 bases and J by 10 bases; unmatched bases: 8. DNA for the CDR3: TGTGCCAGCAGTTTACGGACTAGGGGCGACGAGCAGTTCTTC. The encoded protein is CASSLRTRGDEQFF.

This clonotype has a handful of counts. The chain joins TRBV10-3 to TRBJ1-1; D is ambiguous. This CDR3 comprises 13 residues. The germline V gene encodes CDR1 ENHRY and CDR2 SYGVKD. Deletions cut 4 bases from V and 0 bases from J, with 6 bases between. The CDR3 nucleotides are TGTGCCATCAGTGGGGTTATGAACACTGAAGCTTTCTTT. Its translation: CAISGVMNTEAFF.

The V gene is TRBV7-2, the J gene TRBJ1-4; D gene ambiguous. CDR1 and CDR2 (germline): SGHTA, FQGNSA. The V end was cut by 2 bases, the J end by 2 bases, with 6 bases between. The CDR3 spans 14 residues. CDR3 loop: CASSLRVTNEKLFF. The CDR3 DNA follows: TGTGCCAGCAGCTTAAGGGTGACTAATGAAAAACTGTTTTTT.

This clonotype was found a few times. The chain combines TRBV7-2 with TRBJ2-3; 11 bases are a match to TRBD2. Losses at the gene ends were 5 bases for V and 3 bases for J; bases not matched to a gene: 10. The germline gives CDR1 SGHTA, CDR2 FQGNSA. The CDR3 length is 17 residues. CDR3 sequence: CASSPWDSGGATDTQYF. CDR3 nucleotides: TGTGCCAGCAGCCCCTGGGATAGCGGGGGGGCAACAGATACGCAGTATTTT.

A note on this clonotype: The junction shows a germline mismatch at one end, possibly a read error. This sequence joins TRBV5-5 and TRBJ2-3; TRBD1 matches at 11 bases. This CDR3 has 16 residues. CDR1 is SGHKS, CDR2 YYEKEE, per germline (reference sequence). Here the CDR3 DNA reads TGTGCCGGCAGCTTGGAAGGACAGGGGGCAACGGATACGCAGTATTTT. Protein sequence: CAGSLEGQGATDTQYF.

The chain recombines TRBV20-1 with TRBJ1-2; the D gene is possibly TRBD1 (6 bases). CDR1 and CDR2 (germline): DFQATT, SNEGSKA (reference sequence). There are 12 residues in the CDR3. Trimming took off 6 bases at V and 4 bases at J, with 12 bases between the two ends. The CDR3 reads CSANPQGYGYTF. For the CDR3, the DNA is TGCAGTGCCAACCCACAGGGCTATGGCTACACCTTC.

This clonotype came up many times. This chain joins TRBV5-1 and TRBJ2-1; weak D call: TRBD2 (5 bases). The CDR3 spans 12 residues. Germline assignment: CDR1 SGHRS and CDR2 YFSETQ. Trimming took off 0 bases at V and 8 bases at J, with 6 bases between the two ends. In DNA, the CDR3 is TGCGCCAGCAGCTTGGCCGGGGATGAGCAGTTCTTC. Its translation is CASSLAGDEQFF.

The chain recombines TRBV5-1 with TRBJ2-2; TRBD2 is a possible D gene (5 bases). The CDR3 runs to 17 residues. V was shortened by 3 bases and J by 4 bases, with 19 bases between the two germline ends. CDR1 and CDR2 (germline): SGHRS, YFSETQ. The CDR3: CASSWTGVVVGTGELFF. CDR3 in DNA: TGCGCCAGCAGCTGGACCGGGGTGGTCGTAGGCACCGGGGAGCTGTTTTTT.

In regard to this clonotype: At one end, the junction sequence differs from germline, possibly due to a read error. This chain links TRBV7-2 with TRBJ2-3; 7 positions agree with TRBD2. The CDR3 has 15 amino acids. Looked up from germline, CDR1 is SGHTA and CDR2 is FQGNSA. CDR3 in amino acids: CAGSAQTSTRSTQYF. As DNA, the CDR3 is TGTGCCGGCAGCGCACAGACTAGCACAAGGTCTACGCAGTATTTT.

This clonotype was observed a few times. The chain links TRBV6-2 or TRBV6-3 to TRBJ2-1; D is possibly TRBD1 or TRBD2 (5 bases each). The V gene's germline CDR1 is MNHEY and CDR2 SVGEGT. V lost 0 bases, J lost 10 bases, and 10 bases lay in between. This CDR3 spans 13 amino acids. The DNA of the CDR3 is TGTGCCAGCAGTTACTCTGCCGGGGCCGAGCAGTTCTTC. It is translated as CASSYSAGAEQFF.

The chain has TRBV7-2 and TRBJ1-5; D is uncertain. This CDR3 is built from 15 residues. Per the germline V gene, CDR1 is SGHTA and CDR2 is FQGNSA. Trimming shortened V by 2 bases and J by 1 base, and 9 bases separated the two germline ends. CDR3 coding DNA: TGTGCCAGCAGCTTACAGGCCCAGAGCAATCAGCCCCAGCATTTT. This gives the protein CASSLQAQSNQPQHF.

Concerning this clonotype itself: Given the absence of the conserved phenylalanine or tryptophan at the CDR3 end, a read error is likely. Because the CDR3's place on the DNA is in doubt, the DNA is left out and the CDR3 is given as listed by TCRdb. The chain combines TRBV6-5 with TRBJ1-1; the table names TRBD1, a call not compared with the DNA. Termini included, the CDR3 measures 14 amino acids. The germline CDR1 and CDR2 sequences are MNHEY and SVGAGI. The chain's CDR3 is CASKRQGLNTEPFV.

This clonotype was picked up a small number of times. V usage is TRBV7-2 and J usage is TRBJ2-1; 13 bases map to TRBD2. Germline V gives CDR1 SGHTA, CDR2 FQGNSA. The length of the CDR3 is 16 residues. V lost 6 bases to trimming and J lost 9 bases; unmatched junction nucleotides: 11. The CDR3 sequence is CASRQPQLAGGGEQFF. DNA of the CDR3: TGTGCCAGCAGACAACCACAACTAGCGGGAGGGGGTGAGCAGTTCTTC.

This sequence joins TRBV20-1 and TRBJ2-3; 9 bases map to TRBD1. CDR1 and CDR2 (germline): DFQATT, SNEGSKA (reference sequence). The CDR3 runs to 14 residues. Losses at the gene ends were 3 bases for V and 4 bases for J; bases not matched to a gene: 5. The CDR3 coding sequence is TGCAGTGCTAGTGGACAGGGGAACCCAGATACGCAGTATTTT. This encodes CSASGQGNPDTQYF.

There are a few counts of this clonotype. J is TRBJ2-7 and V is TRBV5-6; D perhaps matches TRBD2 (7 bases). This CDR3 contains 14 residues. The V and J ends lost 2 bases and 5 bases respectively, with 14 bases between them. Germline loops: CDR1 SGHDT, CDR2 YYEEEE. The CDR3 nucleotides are TGTGCCAGCAGCTTTGGGGGGGCGACCAACGAGCAGTACTTC. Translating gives CASSFGGATNEQYF.

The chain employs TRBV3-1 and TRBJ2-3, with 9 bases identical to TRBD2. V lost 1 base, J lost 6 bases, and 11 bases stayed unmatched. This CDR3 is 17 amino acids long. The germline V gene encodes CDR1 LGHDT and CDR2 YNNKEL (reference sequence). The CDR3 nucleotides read TGTGCCAGCAGCCAAGGCCCCGGGGTAGCGGGAGCGGATACGCAGTATTTT. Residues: CASSQGPGVAGADTQYF.

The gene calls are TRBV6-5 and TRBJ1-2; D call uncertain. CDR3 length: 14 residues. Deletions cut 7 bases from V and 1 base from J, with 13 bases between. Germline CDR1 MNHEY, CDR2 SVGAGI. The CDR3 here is CASTSSDFNYGYTF. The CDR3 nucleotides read TGTGCCAGCACCTCTTCCGACTTTAACTATGGCTACACCTTC.

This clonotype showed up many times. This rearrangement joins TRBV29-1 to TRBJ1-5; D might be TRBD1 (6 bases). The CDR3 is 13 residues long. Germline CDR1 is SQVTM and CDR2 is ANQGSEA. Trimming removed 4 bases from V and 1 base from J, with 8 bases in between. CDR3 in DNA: TGCAGCGTTGGGGGGGCCAGCAATCAGCCCCAGCATTTT. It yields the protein CSVGGASNQPQHF.

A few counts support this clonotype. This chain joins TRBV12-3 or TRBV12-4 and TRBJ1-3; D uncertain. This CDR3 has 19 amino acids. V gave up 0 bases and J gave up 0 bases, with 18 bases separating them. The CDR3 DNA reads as TGTGCCAGCAGTTTAGCTCCTTCGTCAGTACTGAACTCTGGAAACACCATATATTTT. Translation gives CASSLAPSSVLNSGNTIYF.

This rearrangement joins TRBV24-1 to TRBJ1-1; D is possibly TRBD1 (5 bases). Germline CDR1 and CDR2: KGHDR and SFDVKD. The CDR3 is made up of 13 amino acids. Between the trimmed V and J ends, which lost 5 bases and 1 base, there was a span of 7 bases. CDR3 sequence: CATSAGKNTEAFF. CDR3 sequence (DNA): TGTGCCACCAGTGCAGGGAAGAACACTGAAGCTTTCTTT.